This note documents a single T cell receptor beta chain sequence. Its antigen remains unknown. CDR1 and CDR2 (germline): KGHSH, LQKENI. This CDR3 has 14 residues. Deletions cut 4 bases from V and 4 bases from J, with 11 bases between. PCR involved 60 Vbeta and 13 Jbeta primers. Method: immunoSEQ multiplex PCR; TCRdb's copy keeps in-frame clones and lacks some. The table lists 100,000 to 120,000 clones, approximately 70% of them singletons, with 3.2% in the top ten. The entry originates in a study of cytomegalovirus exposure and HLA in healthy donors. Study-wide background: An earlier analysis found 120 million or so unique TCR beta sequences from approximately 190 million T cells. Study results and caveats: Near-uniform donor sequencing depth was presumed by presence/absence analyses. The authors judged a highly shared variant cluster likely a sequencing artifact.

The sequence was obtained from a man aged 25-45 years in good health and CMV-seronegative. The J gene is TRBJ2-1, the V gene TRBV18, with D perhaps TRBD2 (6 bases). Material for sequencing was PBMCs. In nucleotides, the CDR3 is TGTGCCAGCTCACTTTACGCGGGGTACAATGAGCAGTTCTTC. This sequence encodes CASSLYAGYNEQFF.